The 31 T cell receptor beta chains below come from one sample, sequenced in a study of blood T cell repertoires in COVID-19. The assay was immunoSEQ multiplex PCR, and TCRdb's table has in-frame clones only and misses some. This sample has tens of thousands of clones; over 85% occur once, and the top ten carry about 3%. The sequencing sample was made of peripheral blood. All receptors derive from a man between 70 and 80 years old with active COVID-19.

This clone was detected once. The chain links TRBV6-6 to TRBJ2-1; 8 bases are a match to TRBD1. V lost 6 bases and J lost 7; bases outside the gene matches: 8. CDR3 length: 14 residues. Germline V lookup: CDR1 MNHNY, CDR2 SVGAGI (reference sequence). The CDR3 protein is CASSSGQGRNEQFF. The DNA of the CDR3 is TGTGCCAGCAGCTCCGGACAGGGTAGAAATGAGCAGTTCTTC.

The gene calls are TRBV5-4 and TRBJ1-2; a possible D gene is TRBD1 (6 bases). Germline V gene data show CDR1 as SGHNT and CDR2 as YYREEE (reference sequence). Trimming cost V 4 bases and J 7 bases, with 17 bases left between them. The CDR3 length is 14 residues. CDR3 residues: CASSADRGFSGYTF. The CDR3 DNA reads TGTGCCAGCAGCGCGGATAGGGGGTTTAGTGGCTACACCTTC.

The chain links TRBV27 to TRBJ2-1; D gene unclear. The CDR3 consists of 12 residues. CDR1 and CDR2 (germline): MNHEY, SMNVEV (reference sequence). Trimming removed 2 bases at V and 9 bases at J, with 8 bases between. The DNA for the CDR3 is TGTGCCAGCAGTTTAAGTGGTAGTGAGCAGTTCTTC. Protein: CASSLSGSEQFF.

This clone was observed a single time. This rearrangement joins TRBV15 to TRBJ2-7, with TRBD2 matching over 12 bases. CDR3 length equals 15 residues. With 1 base clipped from V and 7 bases from J, the junction kept 5 bases outside the gene matches. Per germline, CDR1 LNHNV and CDR2 YYDKDF (reference sequence). CDR3 in amino acids: CATSRGTSGAYEQYV. In nucleotides, the CDR3 is TGTGCCACCAGCAGAGGGACTAGCGGGGCGTATGAGCAGTACGTC.

This clone showed up just once. The rearrangement uses TRBV3-1 (or the pseudogene TRBV3-2) and TRBJ1-2, with TRBD1 matching 7 bases. Trimming at V came to 0 bases and at J to 4 bases, leaving 5 bases not matched to a gene. The CDR3 spans 15 residues. Germline V gene sequence: CDR1 LGHDT, CDR2 YNNKEL (reference sequence). The DNA for the CDR3 is TGTGCCAGCAGCCAAGATTGGGCAGGGGGCTATGGCTACACCTTC. Encoded protein: CASSQDWAGGYGYTF.

The CDR3 nucleotides read TGTGCCAGCAGTTGGACTAGCGGGGGGGTCACCGGGGAGCTGTTTTTT. As protein: CASSWTSGGVTGELFF. The chain links TRBV6-5 to TRBJ2-2; 15 positions match TRBD2. Trimming removed 4 bases from V and 4 bases from J; junction bases left unmatched: 1. There are 16 residues in the CDR3. CDR1 is MNHEY, CDR2 SVGAGI, per germline.

The chain uses TRBV6-5 and TRBJ2-5, with TRBD1 identical over 8 bases. This CDR3 has 14 amino acids. CDR1 and CDR2 from the germline V gene are MNHEY and SVGAGI. The trim removed 4 bases at V and 2 bases at J, leaving 3 bases unmatched. CDR3 DNA: TGTGCCAGCAGTTGGACAGGGCGGCAAGAGACCCAGTACTTC. Protein product: CASSWTGRQETQYF.

The V gene is TRBV10-1, the J gene TRBJ1-5; D is uncertain. This CDR3 spans 12 amino acids. Germline V lookup: CDR1 WNHNN, CDR2 SYGVQD (reference sequence). Trimming shortened V by 2 bases and J by 7 bases, and 6 bases separated the two germline ends. In DNA, the CDR3 is TGCGCCAGCAGTGAGACAGACCAGCCCCAGCATTTT. Translating it yields CASSETDQPQHF.

V gene TRBV5-4 combines with J gene TRBJ2-1, with TRBD2 matching 14 bases. Germline V gene lookup returns CDR1 SGHNT and CDR2 YYREEE (reference sequence). This CDR3 is 17 amino acids long. The V and J ends lost 5 bases and 4 bases, in that order; junction bases with no gene match: 8. DNA of the CDR3: TGTGCCAGCAGTTCGACTAGCGGGGGGGCGTGGTACAATGAGCAGTTCTTC. The encoded protein is CASSSTSGGAWYNEQFF.

The CDR3 protein is CASSVASDTQYF. The CDR3 DNA is TGTGCCAGCAGCGTAGCTTCAGATACGCAGTATTTT. V is TRBV9 and J is TRBJ2-3; D is uncertain. V was shortened by 0 bases and J by 4 bases, with 3 bases between the two germline ends. CDR1 SGDLS and CDR2 YYNGEE come from the germline V gene. The CDR3 covers 12 residues.

The chain is built from TRBV12-5 and TRBJ1-2, with 7 bases that match TRBD1. The CDR3 contains 16 residues. Per the germline V gene, CDR1 is LGHNT and CDR2 is FRNRAP. V lost 0 bases, J lost 1 base, and 5 bases stayed unmatched. CDR3 in amino acids: CASGLVPRDSNYGYTF. As DNA, the CDR3 is TGTGCTAGTGGTTTGGTACCCCGGGACAGTAACTATGGCTACACCTTC.

The chain uses TRBV13 and TRBJ2-5; tentatively, D is TRBD1 (6 bases). This CDR3 region has 13 residues. The germline V gene has CDR1 PRHDT and CDR2 FYEKMQ (reference sequence). Between the trimmed V and J ends, which lost 5 bases and 7 bases, there was a span of 14 bases. The DNA of the CDR3 is TGTGCCAGCAGCAGAGACAGGATCGGGACCCAGTACTTC. It yields the protein CASSRDRIGTQYF.

V usage is TRBV7-2 and J usage is TRBJ2-3, with 10 bases that match TRBD2. The junction had 8 bases not matched to a gene; V was cut back by 2 bases and J by 6 bases. The germline V gene has CDR1 SGHTA and CDR2 FQGNSA. This CDR3 contains 16 residues. The DNA for the CDR3 is TGTGCCAGCAGCTTATGGGGAAGCGGGGGGGCGGATACGCAGTATTTT. Translating it yields CASSLWGSGGADTQYF.

The chain recombines TRBV6-5 with TRBJ1-1; tentative D call: TRBD1 (6 bases). CDR3 length equals 15 residues. The V gene lost 11 bases and the J gene lost 3 bases, with 22 bases spanning the gap. Germline loops: CDR1 MNHEY, CDR2 SVGAGI. CDR3 sequence reads: CASKSGGPGYTEAFF. CDR3 DNA sequence: TGTGCCTCCAAAAGCGGGGGGCCGGGGTACACTGAAGCTTTCTTT.

The V call is TRBV28, the J call TRBJ2-7, with D possibly TRBD2 on 5 matching bases. Trimming took 5 bases from V and 4 from J, leaving 15 bases between them. Germline V gene sequence: CDR1 MDHEN, CDR2 SYDVKM. This CDR3 has 14 amino acids. The DNA for the CDR3 is TGTGCCAGCAGTCGCCTTGGGAGAAAATACGAGCAGTACGTC. This encodes CASSRLGRKYEQYV.

The rearrangement links TRBV4-1 to TRBJ2-1; 9 nucleotides agree with TRBD1. Germline V gene sequence: CDR1 MGHRA, CDR2 YSYEKL. Trimming removed 4 bases from V and 7 bases from J; junction bases left unmatched: 11. The CDR3 has 16 amino acids. CDR3 sequence (DNA): TGCGCCAGCAGCCGAGGGACAGGGCCCCTGGGGAATGAGCAGTTCTTC. Its translation: CASSRGTGPLGNEQFF.

V usage is TRBV3-1 (or the pseudogene TRBV3-2) and J usage is TRBJ2-3; 7 bases map to TRBD2. V gave up 4 bases and J gave up 2 bases; unmatched junction bases: 9. CDR1 is LGHDT, CDR2 YNNKEL, per germline (reference sequence). There are 16 residues in the CDR3. CDR3 protein: CASSPSMGLHTDTQYF. The CDR3 DNA reads TGTGCCAGCAGCCCTTCGATGGGACTACACACAGATACGCAGTATTTT.

This clone came up once. This chain links TRBV4-2 with TRBJ1-5, with 7 bases lining up with TRBD1. Germline lookup yields CDR1 LGHNA and CDR2 YNFKEQ. V trimming: 0 bases; J trimming: 0 bases; junction bases outside the gene matches: 11. The CDR3 totals 19 residues. The CDR3 nucleotides are TGTGCCAGCAGCCAAGACTGTCCGGGACAGAGGTATAGCAATCAGCCCCAGCATTTT. This sequence encodes CASSQDCPGQRYSNQPQHF.

V gene TRBV4-3 combines with J gene TRBJ1-2, with 8 bases matching TRBD1. J lost 4 bases, V lost 4 bases, and 5 bases had no gene match. The CDR3 is 14 residues long. From germline, CDR1 is LGHNA and CDR2 YSLEER. The CDR3 here is CASSPGQGGYGYTF. For the CDR3, the DNA is TGCGCCAGCAGCCCCGGACAGGGCGGCTATGGCTACACCTTC.

This chain uses TRBV27 with TRBJ1-4, with 7 bases lining up with TRBD1. Germline CDR1 is MNHEY and CDR2 is SMNVEV (reference sequence). V lost 5 bases, J lost 8 bases, and 20 bases stayed unmatched. The length of the CDR3 is 18 residues. The CDR3 DNA sequence: TGTGCCAGCAGTCCCCGAGATTTACAGGGGCCTTTTGCGGAAAAACTGTTTTTT. It yields the protein CASSPRDLQGPFAEKLFF.

The chain is built from TRBV4-3 and TRBJ2-1, with 9 bases identical to TRBD2. The CDR3 has 19 residues. With V trimmed by 4 bases and J by 4 bases, 17 bases remained unmatched. Germline V gene data show CDR1 as LGHNA and CDR2 as YSLEER. CDR3 DNA sequence: TGCGCCAGCAGCCCTGCCTTGGTAGCGGGGGTCGCCCTTTACAATGAGCAGTTCTTC. This codes for CASSPALVAGVALYNEQFF.

The chain couples TRBV7-2 to TRBJ2-3; the D gene is possibly TRBD2 (7 bases). This CDR3 has 14 amino acids. Per the germline V gene, CDR1 is SGHTA and CDR2 is FQGNSA. Trimming took off 5 bases at V and 4 bases at J, with 13 bases between the two ends. Written as DNA, the CDR3 is TGTGCCAGCAGCGTGGGGGGGCGGGCAGATACGCAGTATTTT. It is translated as CASSVGGRADTQYF.

The V gene is TRBV6-1, the J gene TRBJ1-2; 11 bases match TRBD1. The length of the CDR3 is 18 residues. Per the germline V gene, CDR1 is MNHNS and CDR2 is SASEGT. V lost 0 bases to trimming and J lost 7 bases; unmatched junction nucleotides: 13. The CDR3 nucleotides are TGTGCCAGCAGTGAAGCACTCCCGAGTCGGACAGGGGGCTTTGGCTACACCTTC. Its translation: CASSEALPSRTGGFGYTF.

The rearrangement joins TRBV27 to TRBJ1-2; D might be TRBD1 (6 bases). Germline lookup yields CDR1 MNHEY and CDR2 SMNVEV (reference sequence). The CDR3 covers 16 residues. V was trimmed by 6 bases and J by 2 bases, leaving 19 bases between them. The CDR3 coding sequence is TGTGCCAGCAGCCCTGGGGGGGGCGCGAGCAACTATGGCTACACCTTC. Its translation: CASSPGGGASNYGYTF.

This chain joins TRBV25-1 and TRBJ1-4; the match to TRBD1 covers 8 bases. There are 13 residues in the CDR3. V shed 8 bases, J shed 10 bases, and the junction held 9 bases outside the gene matches. Per germline, CDR1 MGHDK and CDR2 SYGVNS. CDR3 sequence: CASGSAGGGKLFF. The CDR3 DNA sequence: TGTGCCAGCGGTTCGGCAGGGGGCGGAAAACTGTTTTTT.

This chain uses TRBV7-3 with TRBJ2-3; no clear D. CDR1 SGHTA and CDR2 FQGTGA come from the germline V gene. V lost 6 bases and J lost 1, with 8 bases in between. The CDR3 is made up of 13 amino acids. CDR3 bases: TGTGCCAGCAGAAACTCGGGCACAGATACGCAGTATTTT. Translating gives CASRNSGTDTQYF.

The genes are TRBV19 and TRBJ2-1; D is ambiguous. The CDR3 spans 14 residues. Germline loops: CDR1 LNHDA, CDR2 SQIVND (reference sequence). The ends were cut back, 5 bases at V and 0 bases at J, with 8 bases in the middle. The CDR3 nucleotides are TGTGCCAGTAGTCCGGAGAGCTCCTACAATGAGCAGTTCTTC. It is translated as CASSPESSYNEQFF.

This clone was observed a handful of times. The rearrangement links TRBV20-1 to TRBJ1-6; perhaps TRBD1 as D (6 bases). The CDR3 has 13 residues. V lost 3 bases to trimming and J lost 7 bases, with 10 bases between them. Germline V gives CDR1 DFQATT, CDR2 SNEGSKA (reference sequence). In DNA, the CDR3 is TGCAGTGCTAGTTCAGGGGCAAATTCACCCCTCCACTTT. Translation gives CSASSGANSPLHF.

The gene calls are TRBV3-1 (or the pseudogene TRBV3-2) and TRBJ2-1, with 13 positions matching TRBD2. Germline trimming cut 4 bases from V and 6 bases from J; bases unmatched to any gene: 6. The CDR3 totals 16 residues. CDR1 LGHDT and CDR2 YNNKEL come from the germline V gene (reference sequence). CDR3 sequence (DNA): TGTGCCAGCAGCCCCCAGACTAGCGGGGGGCTCAATGAGCAGTTCTTC. It is translated as CASSPQTSGGLNEQFF.

V gene TRBV6-5 combines with J gene TRBJ1-6; D may be TRBD1 (5 bases). The V end lost 3 bases, the J end lost 7 bases, and 10 bases lay between the germline ends. The CDR3 totals 14 residues. CDR1 is MNHEY and CDR2 is SVGAGI in the germline V gene. This CDR3 is CASSYYRTNSPLHF. The CDR3 coding sequence is TGTGCCAGCAGTTATTACCGGACAAATTCACCCCTCCACTTT.

This chain links TRBV10-3 with TRBJ1-5; 9 bases map to TRBD1. Losses at the gene ends were 10 bases for V and 7 bases for J; bases not matched to a gene: 8. The germline V gene has CDR1 ENHRY and CDR2 SYGVKD. CDR3 length: 13 amino acids. CDR3 coding DNA: TGTGCCAGCCGACAGGGGGTAGGCCAGCCCCAGCATTTT. It yields the protein CASRQGVGQPQHF.